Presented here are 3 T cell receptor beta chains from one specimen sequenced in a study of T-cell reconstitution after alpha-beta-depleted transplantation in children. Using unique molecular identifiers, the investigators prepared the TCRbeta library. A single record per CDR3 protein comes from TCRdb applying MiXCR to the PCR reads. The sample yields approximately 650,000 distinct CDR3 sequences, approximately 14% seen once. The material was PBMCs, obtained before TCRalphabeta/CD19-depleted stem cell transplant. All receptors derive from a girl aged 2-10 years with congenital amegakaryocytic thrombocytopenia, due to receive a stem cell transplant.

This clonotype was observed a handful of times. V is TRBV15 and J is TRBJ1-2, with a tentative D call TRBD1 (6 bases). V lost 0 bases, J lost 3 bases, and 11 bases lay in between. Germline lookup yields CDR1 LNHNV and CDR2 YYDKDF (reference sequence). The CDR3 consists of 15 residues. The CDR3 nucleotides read TGTGCCACCAGCAGAGACGGGGGGCGGCACTATGGCTACACCTTC. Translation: CATSRDGGRHYGYTF.

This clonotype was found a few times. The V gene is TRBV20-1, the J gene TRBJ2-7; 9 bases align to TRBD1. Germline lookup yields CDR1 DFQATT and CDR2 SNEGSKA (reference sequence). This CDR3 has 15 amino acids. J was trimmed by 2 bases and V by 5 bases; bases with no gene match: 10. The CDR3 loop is CSALSPGQGPYEQYF. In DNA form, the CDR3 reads TGCAGTGCTCTCAGCCCCGGACAGGGGCCCTACGAGCAGTACTTC.

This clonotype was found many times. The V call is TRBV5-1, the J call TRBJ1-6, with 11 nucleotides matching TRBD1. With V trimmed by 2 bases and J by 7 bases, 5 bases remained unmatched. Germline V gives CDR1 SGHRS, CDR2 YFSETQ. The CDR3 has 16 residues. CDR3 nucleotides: TGCGCCAGCAGCTTAGGACAGGGGGCGAGCAATTCACCCCTCCACTTT. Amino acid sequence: CASSLGQGASNSPLHF. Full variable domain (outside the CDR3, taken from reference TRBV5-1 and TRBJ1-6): KAGVTQTPRYLIKTRGQQVTLSCSPISGHRSVSWYQQTPGQGLQFLFEYFSETQRNKGNFPGRFSGRQFSNSRSEMNVSTLELGDSALYLCASSLGQGASNSPLHFGNGTRLTVT.